The 21 T cell receptor beta chains in this list originate from one sample, sequenced in a study of regulatory T cells in long-lasting Graves disease. The time point here: persistent/refractory GD, antithyroid drugs over 5 years with positive TRAb. Generation of the TCR library employed RNA extracted from PBMCs. Construction of TCR beta libraries relied on iRepertoire HTBI primers and on Arm-PCR targeting CDR3 regions. TCRdb independently ran MiXCR on the multiplex PCR reads; one entry per CDR3 protein. The data show 350,000 to 500,000 distinct CDR3 sequences, with around 20% seen just once and about 13% held by the top ten. The sample was peripheral blood mononuclear cells (PBMCs), taken when the disease was refractory, from a patient treated with antithyroid drugs. These TCRs come from a female donor with Graves disease.

The V and J genes are TRBV5-1 and TRBJ2-3; 8 nucleotides align to TRBD1. Germline V gives CDR1 SGHRS, CDR2 YFSETQ. The CDR3 sequence is 17 residues long. J gave up 0 bases and V 1 base, and 7 bases lay outside the gene matches. The CDR3, as DNA: TGCGCCAGCAGCTTGAAGGGACAGGTTGGGAGCACAGATACGCAGTATTTT. This translates into CASSLKGQVGSTDTQYF.

With regard to this clonotype: At one end, the junction sequence differs from germline, possibly due to a read error. The chain combines TRBV18 with TRBJ2-7; D remains unclear. The CDR3 contains 11 residues. Germline V gene lookup returns CDR1 KGHSH and CDR2 LQKENI. As DNA, the CDR3 is TGTGCCAGCTCATCTCCCTACGAGCAGTGCTTC. Encoded protein: CASSSPYEQCF.

This clonotype has only a few counts. The CDR3 DNA sequence: TGCGCCAGCAGCCAAGGGGGGTCACTAGCGGGAAACTACGAGCAGTACTTC. Protein sequence: CASSQGGSLAGNYEQYF. This chain uses TRBV4-1 with TRBJ2-7, with TRBD2 matching over 10 bases. Germline loops: CDR1 MGHRA, CDR2 YSYEKL. This CDR3 has 17 amino acids. V lost 1 base and J lost 3; bases outside the gene matches: 9.

The V gene is TRBV9, the J gene TRBJ2-3; D unclear. Between the trimmed V and J ends, which lost 3 bases and 2 bases, there was a span of 4 bases. CDR1 is SGDLS, CDR2 YYNGEE, per germline. The CDR3 has 12 amino acids. The CDR3 region has the DNA TGTGCCAGCAGCGCTACCACAGATACGCAGTATTTT. Protein: CASSATTDTQYF.

The genes are TRBV6-2 or TRBV6-3 and TRBJ1-1; 7 positions agree with TRBD1. CDR1 and CDR2 from the germline V gene are MNHEY and SVGEGT. The CDR3 extends over 15 amino acids. The junction had 15 bases not matched to a gene; V was cut back by 6 bases and J by 8 bases. The CDR3: CASSYGGDSPREAFF. The DNA for the CDR3 is TGTGCCAGCAGCTACGGAGGGGACAGCCCCAGGGAAGCTTTCTTT.

This clonotype was picked up many times. The V call is TRBV2, the J call TRBJ1-6, with D uncertain. Germline CDR1 SNHLY, CDR2 FYNNEI. Trimming left V 3 bases short and J 0 bases short, with 6 bases between. The CDR3 spans 15 residues. CDR3 nucleotides: TGTGCCAGCAGTGAGTGGGACTCCTATAATTCACCCCTCCACTTT. Residues: CASSEWDSYNSPLHF.

The rearrangement uses TRBV28 and TRBJ2-1; 12 nucleotides line up with TRBD2. This CDR3 contains 11 residues. Germline V gives CDR1 MDHEN, CDR2 SYDVKM. CDR3 residues: CATSGSNEQFF. CDR3 in DNA: TGTGCGACTAGCGGGAGCAATGAGCAGTTCTTC.

The table lists this clonotype with many counts. The J gene is TRBJ2-7, the V gene TRBV5-1; D perhaps matches TRBD2 (6 bases). The V gene's germline CDR1 is SGHRS and CDR2 YFSETQ. V lost 0 bases to trimming and J lost 2 bases, with 12 bases between them. The CDR3 is made up of 15 amino acids. The CDR3 protein is CASSLEAGPTYEQYF. The CDR3, as DNA: TGCGCCAGCAGCTTGGAGGCGGGACCCACCTACGAGCAGTACTTC.

The sample holds many counts of this clonotype. CDR3 loop: CASRGGNSNQPQHF. In DNA form, the CDR3 reads TGTGCCAGCCGGGGGGGGAATAGCAATCAGCCCCAGCATTTT. The rearrangement joins TRBV28 to TRBJ1-5, with D tentatively TRBD1 (5 bases). This CDR3 has 14 amino acids. V was clipped by 8 bases and J by 0 bases, with 11 bases between them. Looked up from germline, CDR1 is MDHEN and CDR2 is SYDVKM.

This clonotype was seen ten or more times. The V call is TRBV28, the J call TRBJ2-7; D remains unclear. V was clipped by 1 base and J by 3 bases, with 16 bases between them. This CDR3 is 16 amino acids long. Germline-derived CDR1 and CDR2 are MDHEN and SYDVKM. The chain's CDR3 is CASSLSPVVSGYEQYF. In DNA, the CDR3 is TGTGCCAGCAGTTTATCCCCGGTAGTCTCAGGCTACGAGCAGTACTTC.

The count of this clonotype is one. Since a much larger clone is just one base distant, this may be a read error. The rearrangement links TRBV5-1 to TRBJ1-4; TRBD1 aligns across 7 bases. Germline-derived CDR1 and CDR2 are SGHRS and YFSETQ. The CDR3 is 14 amino acids. The CDR3 region is CAGSPTTGNEKLFF. The CDR3 coding sequence is TGCGCCGGCAGCCCCACGACAGGGAATGAAAAACTGTTTTTT.

This clonotype was found a few times. The CDR3 here is CASSPRLIQETQYF. Here the CDR3 DNA reads TGCGCCAGCAGCCCGAGACTGATACAAGAGACCCAGTACTTC. V gene TRBV4-1 combines with J gene TRBJ2-5; D is undetermined. CDR3 length: 14 amino acids. Germline CDR1 is MGHRA and CDR2 is YSYEKL. With 4 bases removed from V and 2 bases from J, the gap between germline ends came to 11 bases.

This clonotype was counted ten times or more. The V and J genes are TRBV28 and TRBJ1-1, with D possibly being TRBD1 (5 bases). Germline V gene sequence: CDR1 MDHEN, CDR2 SYDVKM. Trimming shortened V by 2 bases and J by 2 bases, and 15 bases separated the two germline ends. The CDR3 sequence is 16 residues long. The CDR3 nucleotides read TGTGCCAGCAGTTTACCGGGACGGTGGAGAAACACTGAAGCTTTCTTT. This sequence encodes CASSLPGRWRNTEAFF.

This clonotype was counted many times. The rearrangement links TRBV29-1 to TRBJ2-7, with D possibly TRBD1 on 5 matching bases. CDR1 and CDR2 (germline): SQVTM, ANQGSEA. The CDR3 runs 13 residues. The V and J ends lost 0 bases and 3 bases respectively, with 9 bases between them. Here the CDR3 DNA reads TGCAGCGTTGAAGATCAGGGTGTCTACGAGCAGTACTTC. Protein product: CSVEDQGVYEQYF.

This clonotype came up many times. The chain recombines TRBV3-1 with TRBJ1-1; 9 bases are shared with TRBD1. Germline V lookup: CDR1 LGHDT, CDR2 YNNKEL (reference sequence). The CDR3 has 16 amino acids. J was trimmed by 4 bases and V by 4 bases; bases with no gene match: 10. This CDR3 reads CASSPTGGRGSTEAFF. The CDR3 DNA sequence: TGTGCCAGCAGCCCGACAGGGGGACGTGGGAGCACTGAAGCTTTCTTT.

The genes are TRBV14 and TRBJ2-1; no definite D call. Germline CDR1 SGHDN, CDR2 FVKESK. There are 13 residues in the CDR3. Trimming removed 5 bases from V and 4 bases from J, with 9 bases in between. CDR3 nucleotides: TGTGCCAGCAGCAATGGACGTTACAATGAGCAGTTCTTC. Translating it yields CASSNGRYNEQFF.

This clonotype was seen a handful of times. The DNA for the CDR3 is TGCAGTGCTGTCAAGGGACAAAGCTCCTACAATGAGCAGTTCTTC. Protein product: CSAVKGQSSYNEQFF. This rearrangement joins TRBV20-1 to TRBJ2-1, with D maybe TRBD1 (6 bases). Trimming took off 5 bases at V and 0 bases at J, with 14 bases between the two ends. CDR1 and CDR2 from the germline V gene are DFQATT and SNEGSKA (reference sequence). CDR3 length: 15 residues.

In this sample, this clonotype turned up many times. The chain recombines TRBV7-3 with TRBJ2-7; D could derive from TRBD1 or TRBD2 (5 bases each). The CDR3 length is 17 residues. Germline values: CDR1 SGHTA, CDR2 FQGTGA. Deletions cut 5 bases from V and 5 bases from J, with 25 bases between. The CDR3 coding sequence is TGTGCCAGCAGCGAAAGAAACCGGGACCCCGAAGCCGACGAGCAGTACTTC. Its protein is CASSERNRDPEADEQYF.

Ten or more counts support this clonotype. The J gene is TRBJ2-5, the V gene TRBV7-2; possibly TRBD1 or TRBD2 for D (5 bases each). Germline CDR1 reads SGHTA; CDR2 reads FQGNSA. V dropped 7 bases and J dropped 2 bases, with 17 bases sitting between them. The CDR3 is made up of 15 amino acids. The CDR3 DNA sequence: TGTGCCAGCACCATCGGGACCGATAATCAAGAGACCCAGTACTTC. This sequence encodes CASTIGTDNQETQYF.

This clonotype has ten or more counts. This chain joins TRBV2 and TRBJ1-1, with D perhaps matching TRBD1 (6 bases). Trimming removed 3 bases at V and 4 bases at J, with 12 bases between. The CDR3 contains 14 residues. Germline lookup yields CDR1 SNHLY and CDR2 FYNNEI. The CDR3 nucleotides read TGTGCCAGCAGTGATAGTCAGGGGTTCACTGAAGCTTTCTTT. Amino acids: CASSDSQGFTEAFF.

There are many counts of this clonotype. The chain employs TRBV28 and TRBJ2-7, with D possibly TRBD1 on 6 matching bases. V lost 4 bases, J lost 4 bases, and 14 bases lay in between. Germline CDR1 is MDHEN and CDR2 is SYDVKM. The CDR3 has 14 amino acids. The CDR3 region has the DNA TGTGCCAGCAGTTCAAGGGGGAAGGTATACGAGCAGTACTTC. This encodes CASSSRGKVYEQYF.